This entry features one T cell receptor (beta chain) sequence. The antigen is unknown. This record belongs to a study of Graves' ophthalmopathy and Graves' hyperthyroidism. Amplification from RNA transcripts yielded the TCR beta CDR3 regions. The first-round RT-PCR employed HTBI primers together with the Qiagen OneStep RT-PCR kit. A multiplex PCR was then performed as the second round. TCRdb re-called the multiplex PCR reads with MiXCR, one entry per CDR3 protein. Of about 210,000 distinct CDR3 sequences in the sample, less than 30% were seen once. This CDR3 has 14 amino acids. The trim removed 10 bases at V and 7 bases at J, leaving 12 bases unmatched. Germline V lookup: CDR1 MNHNS, CDR2 SASEGT. Study-wide points: Most expanded clonotypes from thyroid (those above 0.001 frequency) were also found in blood. For predicting ophthalmopathy progression, the model had almost 71% sensitivity and under 85% specificity.

This rearrangement joins TRBV6-1 to TRBJ2-1; 8 bases match TRBD2. Input material: peripheral blood. The sequence was obtained from a man aged 50-60 years with Graves' ophthalmopathy. As DNA, the CDR3 is TGTGCCACCGCCCCGGGACTAGGACCTAATGAGCAGTTCTTC. Translated, it gives CATAPGLGPNEQFF.